Included here is one T cell receptor beta chain sequence, with context. Its antigen is not identified. The sample belongs to a study of shared clonotypes between healthy human individuals. Study-wide findings and caveats: The naive CD4 repertoires of a handful of donors were compared, and approximately 5% of clonotypes were shared.

Method: immunoSEQ multiplex PCR; TCRdb's copy keeps in-frame clones and lacks some. Among roughly 2.6 million clones listed, approximately 92% were seen once. The CDR3 runs 15 residues. The germline gives CDR1 MGHRA, CDR2 YSYEKL. The V segment lost 0 bases and the J segment 3 bases; nucleotides outside the gene matches: 5. The sequencing sample was made of naive CD4+ T cells sorted from blood. Documented subset: CD45RA+ positively selected. J is TRBJ2-7 and V is TRBV4-1; 7 bases fit TRBD1. The receptor comes from a young man in good health. The CDR3 protein is CASSQDGTEIYEQYF. The CDR3 DNA sequence: TGCGCCAGCAGCCAAGATGGGACAGAGATCTACGAGCAGTACTTC.